This T cell receptor (beta chain) was obtained from a study of circulating tumor DNA in untreated peripheral T-cell lymphoma. Study findings and constraints: Baseline tissues yielded 86% and baseline serum roughly 64% tumor-specific clonotype detection.

Notes on this clone: Its target is unknown.

The protocol was immunoSEQ multiplex PCR, while the TCRdb copy is restricted to in-frame clones and leaves out a portion. This sample has roughly 300 clones, with around 85% found just once. Before treatment, baseline tumor tissue was collected for sequencing. This CDR3 spans 12 amino acids. Germline assignment: CDR1 KGHSH and CDR2 LQKENI. V was clipped by 3 bases and J by 4 bases, with 6 bases between them. The sequenced sample consisted of tumor tissue. The rearrangement joins TRBV18 to TRBJ2-5, with D perhaps matching TRBD1 (6 bases). This receptor was obtained from a human donor with peripheral T-cell lymphoma. In nucleotides, the CDR3 is TGTGCCAGCTCACCGGACAGAGAGACCCAGTACTTC. Its protein is CASSPDRETQYF.